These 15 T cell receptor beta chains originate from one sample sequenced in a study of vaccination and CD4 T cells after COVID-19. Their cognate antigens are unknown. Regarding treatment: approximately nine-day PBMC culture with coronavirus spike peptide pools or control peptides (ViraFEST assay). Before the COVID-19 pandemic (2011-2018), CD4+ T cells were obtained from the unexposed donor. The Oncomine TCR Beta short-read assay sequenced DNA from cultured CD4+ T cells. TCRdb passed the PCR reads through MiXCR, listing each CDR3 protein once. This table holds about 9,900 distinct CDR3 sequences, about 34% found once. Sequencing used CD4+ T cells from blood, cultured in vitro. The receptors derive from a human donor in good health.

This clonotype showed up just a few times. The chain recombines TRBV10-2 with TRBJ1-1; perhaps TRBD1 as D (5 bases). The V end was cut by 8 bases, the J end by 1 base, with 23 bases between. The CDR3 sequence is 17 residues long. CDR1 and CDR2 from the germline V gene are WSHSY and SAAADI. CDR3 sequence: CASGSLADSPRNTEAFF. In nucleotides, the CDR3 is TGCGCCAGCGGATCCCTCGCCGACAGCCCTCGGAACACTGAAGCTTTCTTT.

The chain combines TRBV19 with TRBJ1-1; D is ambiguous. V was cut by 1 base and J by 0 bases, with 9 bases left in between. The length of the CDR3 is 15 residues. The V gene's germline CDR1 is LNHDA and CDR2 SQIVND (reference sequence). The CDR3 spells CASSIAGSMNTEAFF. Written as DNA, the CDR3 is TGTGCCAGTAGTATAGCCGGGTCCATGAACACTGAAGCTTTCTTT.

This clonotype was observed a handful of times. CDR3: CASSLRVVRSPLHF. The CDR3 nucleotides read TGTGCCAGCAGTTTAAGGGTAGTACGTTCACCCCTCCACTTT. V gene TRBV12-3 or TRBV12-4 combines with J gene TRBJ1-6; unclear D gene. Between the trimmed V and J ends, which lost 2 bases and 9 bases, there was a span of 11 bases. The CDR3 consists of 14 residues.

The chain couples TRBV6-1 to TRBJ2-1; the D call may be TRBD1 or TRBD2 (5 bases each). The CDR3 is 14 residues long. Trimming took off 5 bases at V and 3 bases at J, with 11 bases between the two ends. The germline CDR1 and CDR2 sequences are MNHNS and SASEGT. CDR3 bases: TGTGCCAGCAGTCGCCGGGACGGCTACAATGAGCAGTTCTTC. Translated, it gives CASSRRDGYNEQFF.

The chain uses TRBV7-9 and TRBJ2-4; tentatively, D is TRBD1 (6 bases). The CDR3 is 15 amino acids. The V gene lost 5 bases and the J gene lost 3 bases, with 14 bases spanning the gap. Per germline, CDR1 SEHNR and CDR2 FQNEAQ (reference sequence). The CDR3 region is CASSGTGGHKNIQYF. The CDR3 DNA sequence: TGTGCCAGCAGCGGCACTGGGGGACACAAAAACATTCAGTACTTC.

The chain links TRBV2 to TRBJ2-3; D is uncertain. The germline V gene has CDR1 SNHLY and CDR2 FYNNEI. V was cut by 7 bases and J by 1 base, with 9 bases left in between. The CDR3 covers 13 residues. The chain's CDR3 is CASKDWGTDTQYF. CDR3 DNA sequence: TGTGCCAGCAAAGACTGGGGCACAGATACGCAGTATTTT.

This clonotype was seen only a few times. In nucleotides, the CDR3 is TGTGCCAGCAGTGGAGACAGGGCCTATGGCTACACCTTC. Protein product: CASSGDRAYGYTF. V is TRBV6-1 and J is TRBJ1-2, with 7 positions matching TRBD1. V lost 4 bases, J lost 4 bases, and 3 bases stayed unmatched. The germline gives CDR1 MNHNS, CDR2 SASEGT. This CDR3 has 13 residues.

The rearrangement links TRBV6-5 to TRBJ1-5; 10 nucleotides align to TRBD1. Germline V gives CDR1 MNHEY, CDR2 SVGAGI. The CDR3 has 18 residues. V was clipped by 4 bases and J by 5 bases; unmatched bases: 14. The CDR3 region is CASSSGTGAIAGDQPQHF. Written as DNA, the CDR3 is TGTGCCAGCAGTTCCGGGACAGGGGCTATCGCTGGGGATCAGCCCCAGCATTTT.

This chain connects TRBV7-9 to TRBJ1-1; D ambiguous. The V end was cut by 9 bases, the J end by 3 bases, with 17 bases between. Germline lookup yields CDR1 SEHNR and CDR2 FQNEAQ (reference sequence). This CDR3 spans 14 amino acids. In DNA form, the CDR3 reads TGTGCCAGGGAGACCTTGGGTTGGGACACTGAAGCTTTCTTT. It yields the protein CARETLGWDTEAFF.

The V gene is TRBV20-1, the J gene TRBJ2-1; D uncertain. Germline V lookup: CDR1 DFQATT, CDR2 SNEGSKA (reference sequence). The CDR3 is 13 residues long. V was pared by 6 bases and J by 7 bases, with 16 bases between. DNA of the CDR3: TGCAGTGCCAGAAAGGGTCCTGGGAATGAGCAGTTCTTC. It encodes CSARKGPGNEQFF.

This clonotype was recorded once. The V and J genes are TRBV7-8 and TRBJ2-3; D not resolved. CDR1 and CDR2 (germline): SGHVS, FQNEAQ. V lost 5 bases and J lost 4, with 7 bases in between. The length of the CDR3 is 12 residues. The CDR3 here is CASSPVADTQYF. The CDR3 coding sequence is TGTGCCAGCAGCCCAGTCGCAGATACGCAGTATTTT.

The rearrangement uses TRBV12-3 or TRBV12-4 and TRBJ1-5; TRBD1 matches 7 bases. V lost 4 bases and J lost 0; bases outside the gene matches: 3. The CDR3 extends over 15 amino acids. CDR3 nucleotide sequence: TGTGCCAGCAGTTACCGGGACAGTAGCAATCAGCCCCAGCATTTT. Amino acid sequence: CASSYRDSSNQPQHF.

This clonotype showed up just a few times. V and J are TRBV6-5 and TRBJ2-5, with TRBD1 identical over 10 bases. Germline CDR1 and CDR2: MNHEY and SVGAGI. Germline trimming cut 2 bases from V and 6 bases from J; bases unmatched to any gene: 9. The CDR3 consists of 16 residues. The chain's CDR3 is CASSYGIDRGLKTQYF. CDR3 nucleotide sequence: TGTGCCAGCAGTTACGGAATAGACAGGGGGCTAAAGACCCAGTACTTC.

The CDR3 nucleotides are TGTGCCAGCAGTGAAGGGGCACAAGATACGCAGTATTTT. It encodes CASSEGAQDTQYF. This sequence joins TRBV2 and TRBJ2-3; D ambiguous. Germline V gives CDR1 SNHLY, CDR2 FYNNEI. The CDR3 has 13 amino acids. The germline V and J ends were trimmed by 1 base and 5 bases, with 7 bases remaining between them.

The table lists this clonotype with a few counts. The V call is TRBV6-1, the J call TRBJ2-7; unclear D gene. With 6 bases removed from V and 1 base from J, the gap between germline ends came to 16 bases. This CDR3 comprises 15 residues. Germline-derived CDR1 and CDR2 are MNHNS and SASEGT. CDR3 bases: TGTGCCAGCAGAAAGTCCCCAGCACCTTCCTACGAGCAGTACTTC. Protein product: CASRKSPAPSYEQYF.